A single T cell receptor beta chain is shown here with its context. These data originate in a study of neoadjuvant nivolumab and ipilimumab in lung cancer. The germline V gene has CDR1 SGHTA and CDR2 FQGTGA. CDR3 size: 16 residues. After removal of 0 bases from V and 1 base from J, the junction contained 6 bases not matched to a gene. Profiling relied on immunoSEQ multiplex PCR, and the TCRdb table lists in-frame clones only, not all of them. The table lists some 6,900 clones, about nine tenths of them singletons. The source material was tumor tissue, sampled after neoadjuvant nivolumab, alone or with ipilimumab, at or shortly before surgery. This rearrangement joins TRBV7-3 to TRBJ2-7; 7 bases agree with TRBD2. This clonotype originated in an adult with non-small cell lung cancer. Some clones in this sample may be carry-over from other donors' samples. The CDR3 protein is CASSLTGPSGSYEQYF. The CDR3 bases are TGTGCCAGCAGCTTAACGGGGCCTAGCGGATCCTACGAGCAGTACTTC. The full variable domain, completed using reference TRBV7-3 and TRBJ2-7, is GAGVSQTPSNKVTEKGKYVELRCDPISGHTALYWYRQSLGQGPEFLIYFQGTGAADDSGLPNDRFFAVRPEGSVSTLKIQRTERGDSAVYLCASSLTGPSGSYEQYFGPGTRLTVT.